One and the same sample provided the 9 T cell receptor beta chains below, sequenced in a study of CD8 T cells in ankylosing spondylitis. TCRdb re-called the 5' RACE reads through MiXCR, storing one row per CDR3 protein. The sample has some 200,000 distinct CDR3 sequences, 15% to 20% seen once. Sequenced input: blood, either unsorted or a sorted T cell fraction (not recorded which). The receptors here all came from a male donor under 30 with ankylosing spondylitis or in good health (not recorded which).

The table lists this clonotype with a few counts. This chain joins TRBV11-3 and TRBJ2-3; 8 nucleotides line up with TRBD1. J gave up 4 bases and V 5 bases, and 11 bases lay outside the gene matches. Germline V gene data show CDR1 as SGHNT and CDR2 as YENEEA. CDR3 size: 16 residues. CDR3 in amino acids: CASSIKGQVLADTQYF. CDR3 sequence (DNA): TGTGCCAGCAGCATAAAGGGACAGGTGCTTGCAGATACGCAGTATTTT.

CDR3 sequence reads: CASSPRRASVDEQFF. CDR3 coding DNA: TGTGCCAGCAGCCCCCGGAGGGCCAGTGTCGATGAGCAGTTCTTC. V gene TRBV7-7 combines with J gene TRBJ2-1; TRBD2 might be the D (6 bases). Trimming cost V 5 bases and J 8 bases, with 19 bases left between them. The CDR3 sequence is 15 residues long. CDR1 and CDR2 (germline): SSHAT, FNYEAQ (reference sequence). The full variable domain, its missing parts supplied by reference TRBV7-7 and TRBJ2-1, is GAGVSQSPRYKVTKRGQDVTLRCDPISSHATLYWYQQALGQGPEFLTYFNYEAQPDKSGLPSDRFSAERPEGSISTLTIQRTEQRDSAMYRCASSPRRASVDEQFFGPGTRLTVL.

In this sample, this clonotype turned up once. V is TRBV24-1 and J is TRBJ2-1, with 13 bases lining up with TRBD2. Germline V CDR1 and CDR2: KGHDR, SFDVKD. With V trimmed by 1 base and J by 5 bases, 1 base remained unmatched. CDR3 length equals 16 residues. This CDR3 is CATSDFGTSGNNEQFF. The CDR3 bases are TGTGCCACCAGTGATTTCGGGACTAGCGGGAACAATGAGCAGTTCTTC.

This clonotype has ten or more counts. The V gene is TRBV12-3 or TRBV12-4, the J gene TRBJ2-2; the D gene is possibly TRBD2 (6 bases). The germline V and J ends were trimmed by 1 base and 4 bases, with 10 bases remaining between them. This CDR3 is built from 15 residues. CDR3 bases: TGTGCCAGCAGTTTAGGTGGAGGGCCCACCGGGGAGCTGTTTTTT. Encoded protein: CASSLGGGPTGELFF.

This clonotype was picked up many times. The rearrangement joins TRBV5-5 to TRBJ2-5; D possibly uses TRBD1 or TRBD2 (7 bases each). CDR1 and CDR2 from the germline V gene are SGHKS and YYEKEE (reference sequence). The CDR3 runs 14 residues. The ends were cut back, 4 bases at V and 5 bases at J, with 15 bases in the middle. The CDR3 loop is CASSARGGRETQYF. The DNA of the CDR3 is TGTGCCAGCAGCGCCAGGGGGGGCCGGGAGACCCAGTACTTC.

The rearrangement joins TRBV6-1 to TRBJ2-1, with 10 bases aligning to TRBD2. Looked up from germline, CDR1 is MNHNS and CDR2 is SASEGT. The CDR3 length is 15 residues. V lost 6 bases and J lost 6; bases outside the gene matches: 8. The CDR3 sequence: CASSPVGTSVNEQFF. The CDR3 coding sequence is TGTGCCAGCAGCCCAGTGGGGACTAGCGTCAATGAGCAGTTCTTC.

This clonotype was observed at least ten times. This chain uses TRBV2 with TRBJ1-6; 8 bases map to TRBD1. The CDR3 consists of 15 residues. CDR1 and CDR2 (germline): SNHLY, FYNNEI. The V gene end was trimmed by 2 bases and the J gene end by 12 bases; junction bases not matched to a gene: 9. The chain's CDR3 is CASSESTGAREPLHF. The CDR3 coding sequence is TGTGCCAGCAGTGAATCGACAGGGGCAAGGGAACCCCTCCACTTT.

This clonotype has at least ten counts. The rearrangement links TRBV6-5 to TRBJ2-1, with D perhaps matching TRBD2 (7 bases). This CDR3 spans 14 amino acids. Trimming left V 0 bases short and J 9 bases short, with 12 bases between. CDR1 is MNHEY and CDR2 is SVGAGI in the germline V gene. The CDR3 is CASSYSERGGEQFF. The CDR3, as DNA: TGTGCCAGCAGTTACTCGGAGAGGGGGGGTGAGCAGTTCTTC.

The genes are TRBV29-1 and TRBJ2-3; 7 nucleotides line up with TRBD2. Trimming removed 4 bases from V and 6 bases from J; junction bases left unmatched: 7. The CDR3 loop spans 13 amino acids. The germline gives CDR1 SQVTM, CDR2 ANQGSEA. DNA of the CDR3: TGCAGCGTTGTGGGACTAACTTCGGATACGCAGTATTTT. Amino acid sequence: CSVVGLTSDTQYF.